Shown below are 14 T cell receptor beta chains from a single sample sequenced in a study of shared clonotypes between healthy human individuals (dated by TCRdb to the early 2020s). The library was made by the immunoSEQ multiplex PCR assay. Imported from immuneACCESS, the table was reduced by TCRdb to in-frame sequences with V and J called. These copies leave out some clones; in studies compared against another copy, an unresolved V gene accounts for under half, and the cause of the remainder is not known. The sample table shows roughly 2,300,000 clones, and around 90% are seen once. The ten largest clones take up more than 0.35% of the sample. Sequencing was done on a sample of naive CD4+ T cells from PBMCs. The meaning of the sample's cell subset or site label: CD45RA+ positively selected. The receptors were sampled from a man between 18 and 29 years old in good health. Some clones in this sample may be carry-over from other donors' samples.

The chain recombines TRBV7-3 with TRBJ2-1; D gene unclear. The CDR3 is 15 amino acids. Trimming cost V 0 bases and J 7 bases, with 13 bases left between them. Germline assignment: CDR1 SGHTA and CDR2 FQGTGA. DNA of the CDR3: TGTGCCAGCAGCTTAACGTCCGAGGCTATTAATGAGCAGTTCTTC. Its translation is CASSLTSEAINEQFF.

For the CDR3, the DNA is TGTGCCAGCAGCACCCCGGGGCGACAGGGTCACTCTGGGGCCAACGTCCTGACTTTC. Amino acids: CASSTPGRQGHSGANVLTF. The chain has TRBV7-9 and TRBJ2-6, with TRBD1 matching over 7 bases. The germline gives CDR1 SEHNR, CDR2 FQNEAQ (reference sequence). V lost 5 bases and J lost 0; bases outside the gene matches: 13. The CDR3 covers 19 residues.

The rearrangement links TRBV18 to TRBJ1-2, with TRBD1 matching 7 bases. CDR1 is KGHSH, CDR2 LQKENI, per germline. The junction had 8 bases not matched to a gene; V was cut back by 4 bases and J by 3 bases. The CDR3 is 15 residues long. The CDR3 sequence is CASSRNRDRDYGYTF. CDR3 bases: TGTGCCAGCTCACGCAATAGGGACAGAGACTATGGCTACACCTTC.

Regarding this clone: This CDR3 is also generated by other DNA sequences in the sample. The chain employs TRBV5-1 and TRBJ1-3, with D uncertain. In germline, CDR1 is SGHRS, CDR2 YFSETQ. This CDR3 is 14 amino acids long. V was cut by 3 bases and J by 0 bases, with 7 bases left in between. The DNA for the CDR3 is TGCGCCAGCAGCTCGGGCAGCTCTGGAAACACCATATATTTT. It specifies CASSSGSSGNTIYF.

The CDR3 DNA sequence: TGTGCCAGCAGTGGGACCAGGGTGGATTCCTACGAGCAGTACTTC. Protein sequence: CASSGTRVDSYEQYF. The J gene is TRBJ2-7, the V gene TRBV28; D possibly uses TRBD1 or TRBD2 (5 bases each). The V gene's germline CDR1 is MDHEN and CDR2 SYDVKM. CDR3 length: 15 amino acids. V lost 5 bases and J lost 1, with 15 bases in between.

The chain recombines TRBV4-1 with TRBJ1-3; TRBD1 aligns across 12 bases. Germline trimming cut 5 bases from V and 4 bases from J; bases unmatched to any gene: 12. The CDR3 runs 18 residues. Germline loops: CDR1 MGHRA, CDR2 YSYEKL. CDR3 DNA: TGCGCCAGCAGCGAGAGGGGGACAGGGGGCGCGGGGGGAAACACCATATATTTT. Protein sequence: CASSERGTGGAGGNTIYF.

This chain uses TRBV5-1 with TRBJ2-1; D remains ambiguous. From germline, CDR1 is SGHRS and CDR2 YFSETQ. The CDR3 runs 15 residues. With 4 bases removed from V and 7 bases from J, the gap between germline ends came to 18 bases. CDR3 sequence reads: CASSLDPGFQNEQFF. The CDR3 bases are TGCGCCAGCAGCCTCGACCCGGGTTTTCAGAATGAGCAGTTCTTC.

CDR3 DNA sequence: TGTGCCAGCAGCTTAGGGGTCGCGGGTAGCGTCGGTACGCAGTATTTT. Its protein product is CASSLGVAGSVGTQYF. V gene TRBV7-7 combines with J gene TRBJ2-3; the D gene is possibly TRBD2 (5 bases). The V and J ends lost 1 base and 8 bases respectively, with 19 bases between them. Germline assignment: CDR1 SSHAT and CDR2 FNYEAQ (reference sequence). The CDR3 has 16 residues.

In regard to this clone: Other DNA sequences from this sample encode an identical CDR3 as well. This chain connects TRBV28 to TRBJ2-7, with unresolved D. This CDR3 comprises 11 residues. Trimming removed 6 bases from V and 6 bases from J, with 9 bases in between. The germline V gene has CDR1 MDHEN and CDR2 SYDVKM. The DNA for the CDR3 is TGTGCCAGCAGCACCCCCCTCGAGCAGTACTTC. Translating it yields CASSTPLEQYF.

The chain couples TRBV5-1 to TRBJ2-6; TRBD1 agrees at 9 bases. Germline CDR1 reads SGHRS; CDR2 reads YFSETQ. This CDR3 is 20 amino acids long. The ends lost 4 bases at V and 1 base at J; junction bases unmatched: 15. In DNA, the CDR3 is TGCGCCAGCAGCACCGCTCCAGTGGGACAGGGACTATCTGGGGCCAACGTCCTGACTTTC. This encodes CASSTAPVGQGLSGANVLTF.

In this sample, this clone turned up a few times. The chain combines TRBV6-5 with TRBJ1-1; D is ambiguous. Germline lookup yields CDR1 MNHEY and CDR2 SVGAGI. The CDR3 consists of 14 residues. Deletions cut 7 bases from V and 5 bases from J, with 17 bases between. CDR3 region: CASNALSGRTEAFF. The CDR3 nucleotides read TGTGCCAGCAACGCCCTTTCAGGAAGGACTGAAGCTTTCTTT.

This chain links TRBV5-1 with TRBJ2-7; tentative D call: TRBD1 (5 bases). The CDR3 is made up of 16 amino acids. The germline gives CDR1 SGHRS, CDR2 YFSETQ. V shed 1 base and J shed 5 bases, with 19 bases lying between them. This CDR3 reads CASSLLAGQVTHEQYF. CDR3 DNA sequence: TGCGCCAGCAGCTTGCTGGCAGGGCAGGTAACGCACGAGCAGTACTTC.

The rearrangement uses TRBV6-6 and TRBJ1-1; 9 bases are shared with TRBD1. CDR1 is MNHNY, CDR2 SVGAGI, per germline (reference sequence). The CDR3 spans 15 residues. The CDR3 DNA is TGTGCAGGAATCGTACAGGGGGCATTGATCACTGAAGCTTTCTTT. It translates to CAGIVQGALITEAFF.

This sequence joins TRBV28 and TRBJ1-5, with 8 bases identical to TRBD1. In germline, CDR1 is MDHEN, CDR2 SYDVKM. The CDR3 sequence is 16 residues long. Trimming removed 5 bases from V and 2 bases from J; junction bases left unmatched: 8. CDR3 loop: CASSVVTGVGNQPQHF. Written as DNA, the CDR3 is TGTGCCAGCAGTGTAGTGACAGGGGTTGGCAATCAGCCCCAGCATTTT.